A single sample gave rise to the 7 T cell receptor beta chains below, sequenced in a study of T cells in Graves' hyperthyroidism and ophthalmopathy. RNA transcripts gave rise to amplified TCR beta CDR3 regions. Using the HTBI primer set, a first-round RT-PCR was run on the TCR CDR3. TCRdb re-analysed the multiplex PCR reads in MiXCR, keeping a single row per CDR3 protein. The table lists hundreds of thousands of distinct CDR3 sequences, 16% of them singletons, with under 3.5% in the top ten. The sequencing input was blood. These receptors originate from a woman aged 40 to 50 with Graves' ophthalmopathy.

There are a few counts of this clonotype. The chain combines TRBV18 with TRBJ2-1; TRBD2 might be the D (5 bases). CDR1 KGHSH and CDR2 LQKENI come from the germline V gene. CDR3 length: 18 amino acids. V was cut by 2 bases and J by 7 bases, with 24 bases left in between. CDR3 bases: TGTGCCAGCTCACCAGTCACCTTGTTGAGGGCCCTGGTTAATGAGCAGTTCTTC. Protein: CASSPVTLLRALVNEQFF.

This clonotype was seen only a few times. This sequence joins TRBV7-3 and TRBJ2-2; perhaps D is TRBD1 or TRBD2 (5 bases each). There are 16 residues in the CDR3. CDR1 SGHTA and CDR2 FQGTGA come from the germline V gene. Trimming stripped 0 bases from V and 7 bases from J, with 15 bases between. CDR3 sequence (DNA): TGTGCCAGCAGCTTAACGAGAGAGGGACGGAGCGGGGAGCTGTTTTTT. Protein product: CASSLTREGRSGELFF.

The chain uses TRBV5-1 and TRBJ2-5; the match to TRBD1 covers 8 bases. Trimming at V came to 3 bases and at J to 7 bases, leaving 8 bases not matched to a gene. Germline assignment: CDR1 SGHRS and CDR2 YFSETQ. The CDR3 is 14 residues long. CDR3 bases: TGCGCCAGCAGCTCGGACAGGGCCGGCGGGACCCAGTACTTC. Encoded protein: CASSSDRAGGTQYF.

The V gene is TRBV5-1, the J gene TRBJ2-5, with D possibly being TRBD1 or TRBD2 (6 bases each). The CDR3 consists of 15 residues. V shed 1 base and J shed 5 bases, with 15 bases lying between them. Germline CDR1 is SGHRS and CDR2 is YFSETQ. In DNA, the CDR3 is TGCGCCAGCAGCTTGTCGGTAGGGGGGCTGGAGACCCAGTACTTC. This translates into CASSLSVGGLETQYF.

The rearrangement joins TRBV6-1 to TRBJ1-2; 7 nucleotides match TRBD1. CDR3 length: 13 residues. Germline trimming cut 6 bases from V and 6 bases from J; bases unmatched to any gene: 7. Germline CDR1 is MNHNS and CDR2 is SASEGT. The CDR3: CASSRGGTHGYTF. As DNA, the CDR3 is TGTGCCAGCAGCAGGGGGGGGACCCATGGCTACACCTTC.

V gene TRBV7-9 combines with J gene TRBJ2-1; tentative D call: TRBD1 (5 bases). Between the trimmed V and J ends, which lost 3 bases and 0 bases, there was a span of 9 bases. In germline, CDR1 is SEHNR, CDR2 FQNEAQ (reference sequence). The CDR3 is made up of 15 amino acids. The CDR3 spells CASSLPQGSYNEQFF. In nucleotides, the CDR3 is TGTGCCAGCAGCTTGCCCCAGGGCTCCTACAATGAGCAGTTCTTC. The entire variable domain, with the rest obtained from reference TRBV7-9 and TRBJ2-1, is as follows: DTGVSQNPRHKITKRGQNVTFRCDPISEHNRLYWYRQTLGQGPEFLTYFQNEAQLEKSRLLSDRFSAERPKGSFSTLEIQRTEQGDSAMYLCASSLPQGSYNEQFFGPGTRLTVL.

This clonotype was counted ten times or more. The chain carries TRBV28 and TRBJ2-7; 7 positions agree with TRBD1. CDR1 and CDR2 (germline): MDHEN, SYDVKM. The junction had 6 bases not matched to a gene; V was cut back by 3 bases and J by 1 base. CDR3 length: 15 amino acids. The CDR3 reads CASSLRGRRSYEQYF. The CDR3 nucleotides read TGTGCCAGCAGTTTGAGGGGGCGGAGGTCCTACGAGCAGTACTTC.